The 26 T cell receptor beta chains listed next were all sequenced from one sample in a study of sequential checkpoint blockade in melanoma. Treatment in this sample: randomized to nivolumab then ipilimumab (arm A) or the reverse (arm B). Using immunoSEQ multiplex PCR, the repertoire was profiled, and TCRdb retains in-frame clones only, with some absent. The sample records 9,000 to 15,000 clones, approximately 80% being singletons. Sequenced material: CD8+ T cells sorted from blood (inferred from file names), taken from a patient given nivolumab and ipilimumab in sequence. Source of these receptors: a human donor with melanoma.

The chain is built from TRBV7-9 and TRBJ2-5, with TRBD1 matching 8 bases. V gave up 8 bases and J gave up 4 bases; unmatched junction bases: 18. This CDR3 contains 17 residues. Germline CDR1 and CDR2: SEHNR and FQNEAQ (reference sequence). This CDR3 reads CASGLTGVDLAVETQYF. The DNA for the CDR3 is TGTGCCAGCGGGCTGACAGGGGTTGATCTCGCGGTAGAGACCCAGTACTTC.

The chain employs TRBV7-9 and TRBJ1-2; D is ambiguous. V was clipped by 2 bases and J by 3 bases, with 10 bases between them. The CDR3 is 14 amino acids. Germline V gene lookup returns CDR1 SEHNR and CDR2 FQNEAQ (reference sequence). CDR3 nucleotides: TGTGCCAGCAGCTTATCTCTTGACTACTATGGCTACACCTTC. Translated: CASSLSLDYYGYTF.

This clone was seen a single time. CDR3 loop: CSASRETQYF. The CDR3 DNA reads as TGCAGCGCCTCTAGGGAGACCCAGTACTTC. The chain combines TRBV29-1 with TRBJ2-5; D is uncertain. The germline V gene encodes CDR1 SQVTM and CDR2 ANQGSEA. CDR3 size: 10 residues. V lost 7 bases to trimming and J lost 5 bases, with 8 bases between them. Full variable domain (outside the CDR3, taken from reference TRBV29-1 and TRBJ2-5): SAVISQKPSRDICQRGTSLTIQCQVDSQVTMMFWYRQQPGQSLTLIATANQGSEATYESGFVIDKFPISRPNLTFSTLTVSNMSPEDSSIYLCSASRETQYFGPGTRLLVL.

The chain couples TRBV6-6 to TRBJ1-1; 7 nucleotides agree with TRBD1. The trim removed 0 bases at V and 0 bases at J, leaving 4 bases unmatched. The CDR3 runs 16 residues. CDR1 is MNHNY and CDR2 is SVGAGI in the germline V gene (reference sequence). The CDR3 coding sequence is TGTGCCAGCAGTTACTCTCCCAGGGGGGTGAACACTGAAGCTTTCTTT. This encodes CASSYSPRGVNTEAFF.

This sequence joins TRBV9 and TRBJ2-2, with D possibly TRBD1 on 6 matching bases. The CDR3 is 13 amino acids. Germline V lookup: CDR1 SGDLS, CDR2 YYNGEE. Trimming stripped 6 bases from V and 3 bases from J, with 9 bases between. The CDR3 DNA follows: TGTGCCAGCACAGGGGAGTACACCGGGGAGCTGTTTTTT. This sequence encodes CASTGEYTGELFF.

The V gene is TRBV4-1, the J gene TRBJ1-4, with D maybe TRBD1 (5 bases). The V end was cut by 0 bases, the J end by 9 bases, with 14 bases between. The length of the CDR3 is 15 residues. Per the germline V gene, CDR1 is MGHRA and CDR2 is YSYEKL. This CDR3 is CASSQDGGAGKKLFF. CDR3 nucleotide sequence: TGCGCCAGCAGCCAAGATGGAGGGGCAGGGAAAAAACTGTTTTTT.

CDR3 DNA sequence: TGTGCCAGCAGCTTAGGACAGGGGGTCCACGAGCAGTACTTC. Translating it yields CASSLGQGVHEQYF. The rearrangement uses TRBV5-4 and TRBJ2-7; 10 bases match TRBD1. The CDR3 extends over 14 amino acids. The trim removed 2 bases at V and 5 bases at J, leaving 4 bases unmatched. Germline V gene lookup returns CDR1 SGHNT and CDR2 YYREEE (reference sequence).

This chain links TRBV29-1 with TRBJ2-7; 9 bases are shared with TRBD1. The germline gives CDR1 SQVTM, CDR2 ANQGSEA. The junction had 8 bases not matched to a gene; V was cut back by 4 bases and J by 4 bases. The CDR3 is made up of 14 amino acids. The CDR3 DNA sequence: TGCAGCGTTGCTCCTGGACAGGGGCAATACGAGCAGTACTTC. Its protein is CSVAPGQGQYEQYF.

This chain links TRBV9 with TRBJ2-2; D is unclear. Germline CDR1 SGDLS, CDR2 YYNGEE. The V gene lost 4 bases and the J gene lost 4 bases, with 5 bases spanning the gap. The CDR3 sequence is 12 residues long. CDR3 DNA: TGTGCCAGCAGCCCCGGCACCGGGGAGCTGTTTTTT. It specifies CASSPGTGELFF.

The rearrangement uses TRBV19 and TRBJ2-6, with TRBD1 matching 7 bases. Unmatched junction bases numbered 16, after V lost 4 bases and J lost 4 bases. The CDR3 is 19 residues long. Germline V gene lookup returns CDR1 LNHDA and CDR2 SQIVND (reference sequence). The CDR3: CASSTATGRGSVGANVLTF. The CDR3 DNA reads TGTGCCAGTAGTACGGCGACGGGCAGGGGGTCCGTGGGGGCCAACGTCCTGACTTTC.

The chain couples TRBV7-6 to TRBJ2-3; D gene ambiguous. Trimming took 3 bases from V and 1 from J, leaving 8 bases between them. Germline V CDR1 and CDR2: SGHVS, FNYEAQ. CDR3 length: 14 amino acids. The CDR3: CASSFELGTDTQYF. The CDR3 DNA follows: TGTGCCAGCAGCTTTGAGCTGGGCACAGATACGCAGTATTTT.

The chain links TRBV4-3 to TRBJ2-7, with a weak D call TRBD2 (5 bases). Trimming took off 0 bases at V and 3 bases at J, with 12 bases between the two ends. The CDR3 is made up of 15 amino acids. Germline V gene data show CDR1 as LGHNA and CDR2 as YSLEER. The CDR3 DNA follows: TGCGCCAGCAGCCAAGATAGAGGACTGGGCTACGAGCAGTACTTC. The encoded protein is CASSQDRGLGYEQYF.

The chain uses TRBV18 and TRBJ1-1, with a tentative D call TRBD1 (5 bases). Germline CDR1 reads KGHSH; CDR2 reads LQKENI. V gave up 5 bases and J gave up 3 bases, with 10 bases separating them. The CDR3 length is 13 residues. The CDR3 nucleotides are TGTGCCAGCTCAGTGGGGGGGTACACTGAAGCTTTCTTT. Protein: CASSVGGYTEAFF.

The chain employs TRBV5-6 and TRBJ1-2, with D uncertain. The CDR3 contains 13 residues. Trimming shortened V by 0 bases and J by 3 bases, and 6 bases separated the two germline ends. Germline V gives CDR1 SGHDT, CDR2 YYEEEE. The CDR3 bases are TGTGCCAGCAGCTTGGGTTCGGACTATGGCTACACCTTC. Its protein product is CASSLGSDYGYTF.

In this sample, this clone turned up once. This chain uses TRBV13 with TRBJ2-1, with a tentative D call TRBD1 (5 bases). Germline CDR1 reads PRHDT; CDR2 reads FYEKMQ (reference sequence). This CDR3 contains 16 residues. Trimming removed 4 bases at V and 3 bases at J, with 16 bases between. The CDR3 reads CASSSNQLTDYNEQFF. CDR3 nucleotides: TGTGCCAGCAGCTCAAACCAGCTGACAGACTACAATGAGCAGTTCTTC.

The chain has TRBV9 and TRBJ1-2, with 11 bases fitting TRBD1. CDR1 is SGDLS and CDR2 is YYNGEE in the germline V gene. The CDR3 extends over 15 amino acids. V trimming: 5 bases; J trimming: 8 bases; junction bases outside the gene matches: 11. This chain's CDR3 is CASRSRGTGGGGYTF. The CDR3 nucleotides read TGTGCCAGCAGGTCCCGGGGGACAGGGGGTGGGGGCTACACCTTC.

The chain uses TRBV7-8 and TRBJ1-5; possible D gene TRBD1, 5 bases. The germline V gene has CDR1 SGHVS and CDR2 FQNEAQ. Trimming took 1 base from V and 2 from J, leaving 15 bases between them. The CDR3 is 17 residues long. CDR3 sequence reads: CASSLGGVGAGNQPQHF. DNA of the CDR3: TGTGCCAGCAGCTTAGGGGGGGTTGGGGCTGGCAATCAGCCCCAGCATTTT.

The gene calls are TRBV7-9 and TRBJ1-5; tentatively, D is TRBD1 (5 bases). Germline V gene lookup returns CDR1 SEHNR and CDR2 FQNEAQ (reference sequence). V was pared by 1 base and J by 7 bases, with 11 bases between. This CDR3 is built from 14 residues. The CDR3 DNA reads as TGTGCCAGCAGCTTAGAGACAGAGAAACAGCCCCAGCATTTT. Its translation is CASSLETEKQPQHF.

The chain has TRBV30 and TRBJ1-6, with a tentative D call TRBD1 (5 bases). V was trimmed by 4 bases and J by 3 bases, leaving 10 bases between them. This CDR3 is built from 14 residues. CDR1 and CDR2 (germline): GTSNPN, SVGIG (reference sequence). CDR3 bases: TGTGCCTGGACGGGGGGATACTATAATTCACCCCTCCACTTT. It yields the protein CAWTGGYYNSPLHF.

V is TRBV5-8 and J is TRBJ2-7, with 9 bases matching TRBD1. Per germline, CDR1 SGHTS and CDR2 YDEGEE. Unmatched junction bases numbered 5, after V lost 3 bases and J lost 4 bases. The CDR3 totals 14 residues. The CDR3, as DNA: TGTGCCAGCAGCTCCGGGACAGGGCTATACGAGCAGTACTTC. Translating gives CASSSGTGLYEQYF.

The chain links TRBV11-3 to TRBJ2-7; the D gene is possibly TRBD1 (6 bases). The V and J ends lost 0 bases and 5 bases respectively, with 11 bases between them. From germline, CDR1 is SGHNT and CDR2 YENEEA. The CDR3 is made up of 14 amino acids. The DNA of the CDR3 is TGTGCCAGCAGCTTAGAAAGTGAGGGGGACGAGCAGTACTTC. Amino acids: CASSLESEGDEQYF.

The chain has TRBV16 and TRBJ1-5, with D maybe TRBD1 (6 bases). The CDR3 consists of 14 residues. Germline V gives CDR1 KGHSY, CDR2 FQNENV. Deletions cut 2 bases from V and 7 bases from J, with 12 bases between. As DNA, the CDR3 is TGTGCCAGCAGCCAAGACACAGGGAACCAGCCCCAGCATTTT. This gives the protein CASSQDTGNQPQHF.

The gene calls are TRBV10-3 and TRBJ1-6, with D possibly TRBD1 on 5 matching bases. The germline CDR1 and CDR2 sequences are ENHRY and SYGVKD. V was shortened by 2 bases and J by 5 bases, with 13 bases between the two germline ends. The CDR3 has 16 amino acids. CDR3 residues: CAISEHWQGDNSPLHF. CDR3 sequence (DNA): TGTGCCATCAGTGAGCACTGGCAGGGTGATAATTCACCCCTCCACTTT.

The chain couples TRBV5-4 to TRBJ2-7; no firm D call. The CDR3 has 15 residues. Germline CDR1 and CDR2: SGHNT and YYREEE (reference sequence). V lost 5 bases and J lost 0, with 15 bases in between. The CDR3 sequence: CASRAGISGSYEQYF. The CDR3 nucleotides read TGTGCCAGCAGGGCTGGCATCTCAGGCTCCTACGAGCAGTACTTC.

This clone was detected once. DNA for the CDR3: TGTGCCGTTCTCACAGGAAACTATGGCTACACCTTC. It specifies CAVLTGNYGYTF. The chain uses TRBV27 and TRBJ1-2, with D possibly being TRBD1 (5 bases). CDR1 and CDR2 from the germline V gene are MNHEY and SMNVEV (reference sequence). The CDR3 has 12 amino acids. V dropped 11 bases and J dropped 2 bases, with 12 bases sitting between them.

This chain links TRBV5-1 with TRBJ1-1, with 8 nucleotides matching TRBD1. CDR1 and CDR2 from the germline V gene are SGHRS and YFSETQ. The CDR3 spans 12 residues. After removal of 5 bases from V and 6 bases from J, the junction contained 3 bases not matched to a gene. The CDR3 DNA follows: TGCGCCAGCAGTGGACAGGGCGCTGAAGCTTTCTTT. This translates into CASSGQGAEAFF.